The 4 T cell receptor beta chains below were found in one sample sequenced in a study of shared clonotypes between healthy human individuals. Assay: immunoSEQ multiplex PCR; the TCRdb copy retains only in-frame clones and omits some. Counted here are roughly 2 million clones, around 95% occurring once; the ten biggest clones make up over 0.1%. The specimen was naive CD4+ T cells sorted from blood. Subset noted: CD45RA+ positively selected. The receptors stem from a man between 18 and 29 years old in good health.

J is TRBJ2-5 and V is TRBV5-1, with 7 bases identical to TRBD2. V lost 4 bases and J lost 2; bases outside the gene matches: 11. The CDR3 consists of 16 residues. CDR1 SGHRS and CDR2 YFSETQ come from the germline V gene. The CDR3 is CASSASPSGIQETQYF. CDR3 nucleotides: TGCGCCAGCAGCGCCAGCCCTAGCGGAATTCAAGAGACCCAGTACTTC.

The chain combines TRBV10-3 with TRBJ1-2; D is possibly TRBD1 (5 bases). CDR3 length equals 14 residues. Germline lookup yields CDR1 ENHRY and CDR2 SYGVKD. Trimming left V 0 bases short and J 5 bases short, with 10 bases between. This CDR3 reads CAISESQGGYGYTF. Written as DNA, the CDR3 is TGTGCCATCAGTGAGTCGCAGGGCGGGTATGGCTACACCTTC.

The rearrangement uses TRBV9 and TRBJ2-2, with D perhaps TRBD1 (5 bases). The CDR3 sequence is 14 residues long. Germline loops: CDR1 SGDLS, CDR2 YYNGEE. The V gene lost 4 bases and the J gene lost 5 bases, with 12 bases spanning the gap. The CDR3 here is CASSLRQLTGELFF. The CDR3 DNA reads as TGTGCCAGCAGCCTCCGACAGTTGACCGGGGAGCTGTTTTTT.

About this clone: In the same sample, other DNA sequences code for this CDR3. This sequence joins TRBV2 and TRBJ2-5; TRBD1 or TRBD2 may be the D gene (5 bases each). The germline gives CDR1 SNHLY, CDR2 FYNNEI. This CDR3 comprises 12 residues. Trimming shortened V by 5 bases and J by 2 bases, and 6 bases separated the two germline ends. The CDR3, as DNA: TGTGCCAGCAGTTGGGGGCAAGAGACCCAGTACTTC. Its translation: CASSWGQETQYF.